The 27 T cell receptor beta chains in this list originate from one sample, sequenced in a study of early T cells in non-severe SARS-CoV-2 infection. In TCRdb, the 5' RACE reads were re-called with MiXCR into one record per CDR3 protein. The sample shows fewer than 85,000 distinct CDR3 sequences, roughly an eighth of them seen only once. Sequencing input: whole blood. The origin of the receptors is an adult who was a healthcare worker with PCR-confirmed SARS-CoV-2 infection or an uninfected control (not recorded which).

The rearrangement links TRBV29-1 to TRBJ1-1, with D possibly TRBD1 on 5 matching bases. The V gene lost 6 bases and the J gene lost 3 bases, with 11 bases spanning the gap. This CDR3 has 12 residues. The germline V gene has CDR1 SQVTM and CDR2 ANQGSEA. CDR3 coding DNA: TGCAGCGTCCGGCAGGGATACACTGAAGCTTTCTTT. Translation: CSVRQGYTEAFF.

At least ten counts were recorded for this clonotype. The chain employs TRBV28 and TRBJ1-6; D uncertain. With 6 bases removed from V and 7 bases from J, the gap between germline ends came to 13 bases. CDR1 MDHEN and CDR2 SYDVKM come from the germline V gene. CDR3 length equals 14 residues. The CDR3 loop is CASRLVLQNSPLHF. The CDR3 nucleotides are TGTGCCAGCAGACTTGTATTACAGAATTCACCCCTCCACTTT.

This clonotype occurred many times. The chain has TRBV7-2 and TRBJ2-7, with unresolved D. V was cut by 3 bases and J by 3 bases, with 12 bases left in between. Germline V gives CDR1 SGHTA, CDR2 FQGNSA. The CDR3 contains 14 residues. The chain's CDR3 is CASSFSRPFYEQYF. In DNA, the CDR3 is TGTGCCAGCAGCTTTTCCCGTCCCTTCTACGAGCAGTACTTC.

This clonotype was counted a few times. The gene calls are TRBV9 and TRBJ2-3; 10 bases are a match to TRBD2. J gave up 4 bases and V 3 bases, and 5 bases lay outside the gene matches. CDR1 SGDLS and CDR2 YYNGEE come from the germline V gene. The CDR3 length is 15 residues. CDR3 in amino acids: CASSEAGGVADTQYF. DNA for the CDR3: TGTGCCAGCAGCGAAGCGGGAGGGGTCGCAGATACGCAGTATTTT.

This clonotype showed up many times. The chain recombines TRBV2 with TRBJ1-2; D unclear. Per germline, CDR1 SNHLY and CDR2 FYNNEI. The CDR3 spans 15 residues. V lost 0 bases and J lost 0, with 8 bases in between. CDR3 nucleotides: TGTGCCAGCAGTGAAGCCGGGGTTGCTAACTATGGCTACACCTTC. Translating gives CASSEAGVANYGYTF.

This rearrangement joins TRBV11-2 to TRBJ1-1; 7 nucleotides align to TRBD1. The germline V gene has CDR1 SGHAT and CDR2 FQNNGV. This CDR3 is 11 amino acids long. V gave up 4 bases and J gave up 12 bases; unmatched junction bases: 5. The DNA for the CDR3 is TGTGCCAGCAGCTCGACAGGGACAACTTTCTTT. It translates to CASSSTGTTFF.

The chain is built from TRBV20-1 and TRBJ1-6, with D perhaps matching TRBD1 (6 bases). There are 15 residues in the CDR3. Germline V CDR1 and CDR2: DFQATT, SNEGSKA (reference sequence). V lost 1 base, J lost 5 bases, and 12 bases lay in between. The CDR3 protein is CSARVLQGDNSPLHF. CDR3 nucleotide sequence: TGCAGTGCTAGAGTGTTACAGGGAGATAATTCACCCCTCCACTTT.

This clonotype was observed many times. J is TRBJ2-5 and V is TRBV29-1, with 7 bases matching TRBD2. Germline loops: CDR1 SQVTM, CDR2 ANQGSEA. The ends lost 6 bases at V and 5 bases at J; junction bases unmatched: 6. This CDR3 has 12 residues. This chain's CDR3 is CSVGGLVETQYF. The CDR3 coding sequence is TGCAGCGTCGGTGGACTAGTCGAGACCCAGTACTTC.

This clonotype was counted many times. The gene calls are TRBV20-1 and TRBJ2-7, with 9 bases that match TRBD1. CDR3 length equals 16 residues. The trim removed 3 bases at V and 0 bases at J, leaving 9 bases unmatched. The germline V gene encodes CDR1 DFQATT and CDR2 SNEGSKA (reference sequence). The CDR3 DNA sequence: TGCAGTGCTAGGAAACCTCCGGGACAGGGCTCCTACGAGCAGTACTTC. This codes for CSARKPPGQGSYEQYF.

This clonotype was counted many times. The J gene is TRBJ2-3, the V gene TRBV28, with 8 bases identical to TRBD1. Germline trimming cut 10 bases from V and 2 bases from J; bases unmatched to any gene: 11. There are 15 residues in the CDR3. Germline CDR1 and CDR2: MDHEN and SYDVKM. The chain's CDR3 is CATTRGTGLTDTQYF. CDR3 bases: TGTGCCACCACCAGGGGGACAGGACTCACAGATACGCAGTATTTT.

This clonotype occurred many times. This chain links TRBV20-1 with TRBJ2-1, with 10 positions matching TRBD1. CDR1 is DFQATT, CDR2 SNEGSKA, per germline (reference sequence). This CDR3 region has 15 residues. V trimming: 0 bases; J trimming: 8 bases; junction bases outside the gene matches: 7. In nucleotides, the CDR3 is TGCAGTGCTAGAGACCCGGGACAGGGGCTCCATGAGCAGTTCTTC. Translated: CSARDPGQGLHEQFF.

This clonotype was recorded at least ten times. The V and J genes are TRBV20-1 and TRBJ1-5, with D perhaps matching TRBD1 (5 bases). Trimming removed 5 bases from V and 4 bases from J, with 12 bases in between. The CDR3 has 13 amino acids. From germline, CDR1 is DFQATT and CDR2 SNEGSKA (reference sequence). The CDR3 loop is CSAWADKNQPQHF. The CDR3 DNA is TGCAGTGCTTGGGCGGACAAAAATCAGCCCCAGCATTTT.

This clonotype was picked up many times. CDR3 DNA sequence: TGCAGTGCTAGAGATCAGGGGCTAAGGGTTAACGAGCAGTACTTC. Translating gives CSARDQGLRVNEQYF. The chain carries TRBV20-1 and TRBJ2-7; weak D call: TRBD1 (6 bases). V was trimmed by 0 bases and J by 5 bases, leaving 17 bases between them. The CDR3 length is 15 residues. Germline CDR1 reads DFQATT; CDR2 reads SNEGSKA (reference sequence).

This clonotype was recorded at least ten times. The chain uses TRBV28 and TRBJ2-7; no reliable D call. The CDR3 totals 14 residues. Trimming took 5 bases from V and 2 from J, leaving 13 bases between them. Germline CDR1 is MDHEN and CDR2 is SYDVKM. The DNA of the CDR3 is TGTGCCAGCAGTAATACCGGGCCCACCTACGAGCAGTACTTC. Its protein product is CASSNTGPTYEQYF.

In its sample, this clonotype was seen many times. The CDR3 region has the DNA TGTGCCAGCAGCCAAGGGGGACAGGGCTACGAGCAGTACTTC. This encodes CASSQGGQGYEQYF. The V gene is TRBV14, the J gene TRBJ2-7; 9 nucleotides agree with TRBD1. V lost 1 base to trimming and J lost 3 bases; unmatched junction nucleotides: 1. The CDR3 extends over 14 amino acids. CDR1 SGHDN and CDR2 FVKESK come from the germline V gene.

This clonotype was seen repeatedly, ten times or more. The chain couples TRBV28 to TRBJ1-3; 10 bases line up with TRBD1. V dropped 6 bases and J dropped 4; count of bases not matched to a gene: 9. From germline, CDR1 is MDHEN and CDR2 SYDVKM. The CDR3 length is 16 residues. CDR3 region: CASRFPGTGAGNTIYF. CDR3 coding DNA: TGTGCCAGCAGGTTCCCCGGGACAGGGGCGGGAAACACCATATATTTT.

This clonotype has ten or more counts. The chain combines TRBV2 with TRBJ2-3; D is possibly TRBD1 (5 bases). The germline V and J ends were trimmed by 3 bases and 5 bases, with 18 bases remaining between them. Germline-derived CDR1 and CDR2 are SNHLY and FYNNEI. The CDR3 covers 16 residues. The CDR3 DNA reads as TGTGCCAGCAGTGATCATGTGGGGCTTCCCGTAGATACGCAGTATTTT. Amino acid sequence: CASSDHVGLPVDTQYF.

This clonotype was seen ten or more times. V usage is TRBV29-1 and J usage is TRBJ2-5; D unresolved. Germline V gives CDR1 SQVTM, CDR2 ANQGSEA. CDR3 length: 10 residues. With 5 bases removed from V and 3 bases from J, the gap between germline ends came to 4 bases. The DNA for the CDR3 is TGCAGCGTTCTAGAAGAGACCCAGTACTTC. Its protein is CSVLEETQYF.

This clonotype was counted once. The V and J genes are TRBV29-1 and TRBJ2-1, with TRBD2 identical over 9 bases. The V segment lost 6 bases and the J segment 4 bases; nucleotides outside the gene matches: 1. Germline V gene sequence: CDR1 SQVTM, CDR2 ANQGSEA. This CDR3 spans 12 amino acids. CDR3 sequence reads: CSVLAGYNEQFF. Here the CDR3 DNA reads TGCAGCGTCCTAGCGGGGTACAATGAGCAGTTCTTC.

This clonotype was detected many times. The CDR3 coding sequence is TGTGCCAGCAGCCAAATGGAAGGGAGTGGAGGGTGGGCTTTCTTT. Translating gives CASSQMEGSGGWAFF. V and J are TRBV12-3 or TRBV12-4 and TRBJ1-1; D not resolved. The CDR3 covers 15 residues. The germline V and J ends were trimmed by 6 bases and 11 bases, with 25 bases remaining between them.

The sample holds many counts of this clonotype. The chain joins TRBV29-1 to TRBJ2-2; D is uncertain. V was pared by 5 bases and J by 5 bases, with 6 bases between. The CDR3 has 11 amino acids. Per the germline V gene, CDR1 is SQVTM and CDR2 is ANQGSEA. Here the CDR3 DNA reads TGCAGCGTTTTTAAGACCGGGGAGCTGTTTTTT. Its protein is CSVFKTGELFF.

This clonotype was seen a handful of times. The chain uses TRBV9 and TRBJ2-7, with D perhaps being TRBD1 or TRBD2 (5 bases each). The germline V gene has CDR1 SGDLS and CDR2 YYNGEE. There are 14 residues in the CDR3. Trimming cost V 4 bases and J 2 bases, with 13 bases left between them. The CDR3 nucleotides read TGTGCCAGCAGCCTCCGGGACGGTGCCTACGAGCAGTACTTC. Amino acids: CASSLRDGAYEQYF.

This clonotype was seen many times. The chain is built from TRBV30 and TRBJ1-1; 8 bases fit TRBD1. Trimming cost V 4 bases and J 7 bases; bases outside gene matches: 14. Per the germline V gene, CDR1 is GTSNPN and CDR2 is SVGIG (reference sequence). CDR3 length equals 15 residues. The CDR3, as DNA: TGTGCCTGGACACCGCCGGGACAGGCAATATTTGAAGCTTTCTTT. Translating it yields CAWTPPGQAIFEAFF.

This clonotype appeared many times. The genes are TRBV2 and TRBJ2-1; D is perhaps TRBD2 (5 bases). Germline lookup yields CDR1 SNHLY and CDR2 FYNNEI. Trimming removed 0 bases from V and 5 bases from J, with 5 bases in between. The CDR3 runs 13 residues. CDR3 sequence (DNA): TGTGCCAGCAGTGAAGCGGAGGACAATGAGCAGTTCTTC. It encodes CASSEAEDNEQFF.

This clonotype appeared a few times. The V call is TRBV28, the J call TRBJ1-4; the D is unclear. The CDR3 has 12 residues. The germline CDR1 and CDR2 sequences are MDHEN and SYDVKM. V lost 7 bases to trimming and J lost 8 bases, with 11 bases between them. The CDR3 loop is CASKNRVEKLFF. The CDR3 DNA reads as TGTGCCAGCAAGAACAGAGTGGAAAAACTGTTTTTT.

The chain uses TRBV28 and TRBJ2-3, with 7 bases that match TRBD2. Unmatched junction bases numbered 9, after V lost 3 bases and J lost 6 bases. The CDR3 length is 15 residues. Germline lookup yields CDR1 MDHEN and CDR2 SYDVKM. The CDR3 sequence: CASSLGLLPVDTQYF. The CDR3 DNA sequence: TGTGCCAGCAGTTTGGGACTACTACCCGTTGATACGCAGTATTTT.

This clonotype was counted ten times or more. The rearrangement links TRBV5-6 to TRBJ1-5; possible D gene TRBD1, 5 bases. V lost 4 bases to trimming and J lost 4 bases, with 9 bases between them. This CDR3 comprises 13 residues. In germline, CDR1 is SGHDT, CDR2 YYEEEE. CDR3 bases: TGTGCCAGCAGCCGACGGGGGAATCAGCCCCAGCATTTT. Translated, it gives CASSRRGNQPQHF.